Listed here are 23 T cell receptor beta chains from one sample, sequenced in a study of identical twins. TCRdb recomputed calls from the 5' RACE reads with MiXCR, one row per CDR3 protein. The data contain roughly 1.6 million distinct CDR3 sequences, roughly a third of them singletons. The specimen sequenced was cord blood. These receptors were collected from a newborn girl in good health.

This clonotype occurred once. Germline is not matched at one junction end, which may reflect a read error. This rearrangement joins TRBV28 to TRBJ2-3; D remains unclear. CDR3 size: 16 residues. Germline loops: CDR1 MDHEN, CDR2 SYDVKM. Written as DNA, the CDR3 is TGTGCCAGCAGTTTATACAGCCCCACGGTGGCAGATACGCACTATTTT. Amino acids: CASSLYSPTVADTHYF. Combining the CDR3 with reference TRBV28 and TRBJ2-3 gives the whole variable domain DVKVTQSSRYLVKRTGEKVFLECVQDMDHENMFWYRQDPGLGLRLIYFSYDVKMKEKGDIPEGYSVSREKKERFSLILESASTNQTSMYLCASSLYSPTVADTHYFGPGTRLTVL.

The V call is TRBV7-2, the J call TRBJ2-7; D not certain. Between the trimmed V and J ends, which lost 2 bases and 3 bases, there was a span of 23 bases. Germline V gene data show CDR1 as SGHTA and CDR2 as FQGNSA. This CDR3 contains 18 residues. The CDR3, as DNA: TGTGCCAGCAGCTTAAAGCGAAATGGATTAGCAAGCTACTACGAGCAGTACTTC. Translating gives CASSLKRNGLASYYEQYF.

This clonotype was seen once. This chain links TRBV3-1 with TRBJ2-2; D is perhaps TRBD2 (5 bases). The CDR3 totals 16 residues. V lost 2 bases, J lost 5 bases, and 15 bases lay in between. In germline, CDR1 is LGHDT, CDR2 YNNKEL (reference sequence). The CDR3 region has the DNA TGTGCCAGCAGCCAAATGCCGGGGTTCGGAACCGGGGAGCTGTTTTTT. It translates to CASSQMPGFGTGELFF.

The chain has TRBV5-1 and TRBJ2-1; weak D call: TRBD2 (7 bases). Germline V lookup: CDR1 SGHRS, CDR2 YFSETQ. There are 18 residues in the CDR3. Deletions cut 5 bases from V and 1 base from J, with 22 bases between. CDR3: CASRLPGGGGASYNEQFF. CDR3 coding DNA: TGCGCCAGCAGACTCCCCGGTGGAGGGGGGGCATCCTACAATGAGCAGTTCTTC.

A few counts support this clonotype. The chain uses TRBV20-1 and TRBJ2-7; perhaps D is TRBD1 or TRBD2 (7 bases each). This CDR3 has 14 residues. V was shortened by 4 bases and J by 0 bases, with 13 bases between the two germline ends. CDR1 is DFQATT and CDR2 is SNEGSKA in the germline V gene (reference sequence). The CDR3 DNA is TGCAGTGCTAATCCAGGGGGGGACTCCTACGAGCAGTACTTC. Its translation: CSANPGGDSYEQYF.

This clonotype came up a few times. The gene calls are TRBV20-1 and TRBJ1-1; D gene uncertain. V dropped 7 bases and J dropped 6 bases, with 9 bases sitting between them. CDR1 is DFQATT and CDR2 is SNEGSKA in the germline V gene (reference sequence). This CDR3 is built from 10 residues. As DNA, the CDR3 is TGCAGTGGAGTGTGGGCTGAAGCTTTCTTT. Encoded protein: CSGVWAEAFF.

This clonotype has more than one count but fewer than ten. This chain joins TRBV12-3 or TRBV12-4 and TRBJ2-7; 7 nucleotides line up with TRBD1. This CDR3 contains 16 residues. V lost 5 bases, J lost 3 bases, and 13 bases stayed unmatched. The CDR3, as DNA: TGTGCCAGCAGTGAGGGACAGCGAAGGTCCTACTACGAGCAGTACTTC. Translating gives CASSEGQRRSYYEQYF.

CDR3 residues: CASSLDPNGVSYNEQFF. CDR3 DNA: TGTGCCAGCAGCTTAGACCCTAACGGAGTCTCCTACAATGAGCAGTTCTTC. V gene TRBV11-2 combines with J gene TRBJ2-1; no definite D call. V was cut by 0 bases and J by 0 bases, with 12 bases left in between. CDR3 length: 17 amino acids. Germline V gives CDR1 SGHAT, CDR2 FQNNGV.

This chain connects TRBV2 to TRBJ1-3; no clear D. The germline V gene encodes CDR1 SNHLY and CDR2 FYNNEI. The V and J ends lost 2 bases and 0 bases respectively, with 8 bases between them. The CDR3 consists of 15 residues. CDR3 loop: CASSETPSSGNTIYF. The CDR3 region has the DNA TGTGCCAGCAGTGAAACCCCTAGCTCTGGAAACACCATATATTTT.

Many counts were recorded for this clonotype. The chain joins TRBV24-1 to TRBJ2-1; D gene uncertain. The CDR3 spans 13 residues. V shed 3 bases and J shed 6 bases, with 8 bases lying between them. Per germline, CDR1 KGHDR and CDR2 SFDVKD. The CDR3 spells CATSDPPGNEQFF. In DNA, the CDR3 is TGTGCCACCAGTGATCCGCCGGGCAATGAGCAGTTCTTC.

This clonotype showed up just a few times. This sequence joins TRBV9 and TRBJ2-3; 10 nucleotides align to TRBD2. Per the germline V gene, CDR1 is SGDLS and CDR2 is YYNGEE. Trimming took 0 bases from V and 3 from J; bases not matched to a gene: 10. This CDR3 region has 18 residues. This CDR3 is CASSVGKSGGAVTDTQYF. The CDR3 region has the DNA TGTGCCAGCAGCGTAGGGAAGAGCGGGGGGGCAGTAACAGATACGCAGTATTTT.

The chain couples TRBV29-1 to TRBJ2-3; tentatively, D is TRBD2 (5 bases). The CDR3 runs to 12 residues. V lost 5 bases and J lost 4, with 10 bases in between. The germline V gene has CDR1 SQVTM and CDR2 ANQGSEA. CDR3 nucleotide sequence: TGCAGCGTTCCGAGGGCCTCAGATACGCAGTATTTT. It is translated as CSVPRASDTQYF.

The chain is built from TRBV4-1 and TRBJ1-1; TRBD1 matches 7 bases. The CDR3 consists of 16 residues. Germline CDR1 is MGHRA and CDR2 is YSYEKL. V lost 3 bases to trimming and J lost 1 base; unmatched junction nucleotides: 8. The DNA of the CDR3 is TGCGCCAGCAGCCAGGTCCACAGGGGCCAGAACACTGAAGCTTTCTTT. It is translated as CASSQVHRGQNTEAFF.

There are many counts of this clonotype. This chain joins TRBV6-5 and TRBJ2-1; 12 nucleotides agree with TRBD2. The CDR3 runs to 15 residues. Trimming removed 4 bases from V and 9 bases from J; junction bases left unmatched: 7. Germline V gene lookup returns CDR1 MNHEY and CDR2 SVGAGI. The CDR3 sequence is CASSFLAGGPSEQFF. In DNA form, the CDR3 reads TGTGCCAGCAGTTTCCTAGCGGGAGGGCCTAGTGAGCAGTTCTTC.

The chain has TRBV20-1 and TRBJ2-3, with 7 bases that match TRBD2. This CDR3 has 14 amino acids. Trimming took 6 bases from V and 3 from J; bases not matched to a gene: 9. Per germline, CDR1 DFQATT and CDR2 SNEGSKA (reference sequence). DNA for the CDR3: TGCAGTGCGGCTAGCGGTCTGGGAACAGATACGCAGTATTTT. Protein sequence: CSAASGLGTDTQYF.

The chain couples TRBV7-2 to TRBJ2-7, with 9 bases matching TRBD1. Germline V lookup: CDR1 SGHTA, CDR2 FQGNSA. V was pared by 7 bases and J by 3 bases, with 7 bases of the junction left unmatched. This CDR3 spans 14 amino acids. CDR3 nucleotide sequence: TGTGCCAGCACCGGGACAGGGTTTTTCTACGAGCAGTACTTC. This gives the protein CASTGTGFFYEQYF.

This clonotype came up a few times. The genes are TRBV3-1 and TRBJ2-2; D ambiguous. From germline, CDR1 is LGHDT and CDR2 YNNKEL (reference sequence). This CDR3 is built from 14 residues. The V end lost 0 bases, the J end lost 9 bases, and 11 bases lay between the germline ends. This chain's CDR3 is CASSQDSYLRELFF. In nucleotides, the CDR3 is TGTGCCAGCAGCCAAGATTCGTACTTAAGGGAGCTGTTTTTT.

The chain carries TRBV2 and TRBJ2-1; the D is unclear. Looked up from germline, CDR1 is SNHLY and CDR2 is FYNNEI. CDR3 length: 9 residues. Trimming cost V 11 bases and J 12 bases, with 11 bases left between them. The CDR3 region has the DNA TGTGCCGGGCTGGGTTGGCAGTTCTTC. Protein: CAGLGWQFF.

The CDR3 protein is CASSPGQHNSPLHF. Written as DNA, the CDR3 is TGTGCCAGCAGCCCGGGACAGCATAATTCACCCCTCCACTTT. The rearrangement links TRBV12-3 or TRBV12-4 to TRBJ1-6; 7 nucleotides match TRBD1. The ends lost 6 bases at V and 5 bases at J; junction bases unmatched: 4. The CDR3 extends over 14 amino acids.

The chain carries TRBV3-1 and TRBJ1-3; D not certain. Trimming took 1 base from V and 4 from J, leaving 11 bases between them. The CDR3 runs to 15 residues. CDR1 is LGHDT, CDR2 YNNKEL, per germline (reference sequence). The CDR3 spells CASSQAAGGGNTIYF. CDR3 coding DNA: TGTGCCAGCAGCCAAGCAGCGGGAGGCGGAAACACCATATATTTT.

For this clonotype: This clone may be a read error of a much larger clone one base away. J is TRBJ2-7 and V is TRBV29-1; tentative D call: TRBD1 (6 bases). Trimming removed 7 bases at V and 2 bases at J, with 15 bases between. Germline values: CDR1 SQVTM, CDR2 ANQGSEA. This CDR3 has 13 residues. The CDR3 reads CSGVSRDTYEQYF. The CDR3 region has the DNA TGCAGCGGTGTTAGCAGGGACACCTACGAGCAGTACTTC.

The V and J genes are TRBV20-1 and TRBJ2-5; perhaps TRBD1 as D (6 bases). The closer fit of TRBJ2-7 to the DNA end suggests the J call may be wrong. From germline, CDR1 is DFQATT and CDR2 SNEGSKA (reference sequence). The CDR3 covers 13 residues. CDR3 protein: CSASEDSFDEQYF. CDR3 in DNA: TGCAGTGCTAGCGAGGACAGCTTTGACGAGCAGTACTTC.

This clonotype was seen a handful of times. DNA for the CDR3: TGTGCCAGCAGCTTAGGCCCCACAGGGGTCGGAAACACCATATATTTT. Translated, it gives CASSLGPTGVGNTIYF. The chain has TRBV7-9 and TRBJ1-3; TRBD1 matches at 7 bases. This CDR3 comprises 16 residues. Trimming removed 1 base from V and 4 bases from J; junction bases left unmatched: 7. Germline V gene lookup returns CDR1 SEHNR and CDR2 FQNEAQ (reference sequence).